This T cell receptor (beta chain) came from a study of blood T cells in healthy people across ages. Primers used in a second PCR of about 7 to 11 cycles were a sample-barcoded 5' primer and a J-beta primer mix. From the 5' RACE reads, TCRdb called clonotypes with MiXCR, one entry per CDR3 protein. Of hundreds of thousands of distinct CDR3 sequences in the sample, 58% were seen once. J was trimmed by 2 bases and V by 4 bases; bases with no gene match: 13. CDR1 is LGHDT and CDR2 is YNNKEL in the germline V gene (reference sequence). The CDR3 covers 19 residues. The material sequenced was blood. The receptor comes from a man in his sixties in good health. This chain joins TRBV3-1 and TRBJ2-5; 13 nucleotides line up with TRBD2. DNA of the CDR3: TGTGCCAGCAGCCCCTGGACTAGCGGGGGCCGACGTAAACAAGAGACCCAGTACTTC. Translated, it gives CASSPWTSGGRRKQETQYF.